This T cell receptor (beta chain) derives from a study of blood T cell repertoires in COVID-19. Across the study: Collection of acute and convalescent COVID-19 samples took place in the United States, Italy and Spain. In each case, the material was cDNA or gDNA derived from T cells, B-cell-depleted T cells, or PBMCs.

This table comes from immunoSEQ multiplex PCR, and its TCRdb copy is limited to in-frame clones, with some not included. The sample gives about 210,000 clones, 80% to 90% of which show up once; more than 9% is in the top ten. The V gene lost 5 bases and the J gene lost 8 bases, with 19 bases spanning the gap. Germline CDR1 is SGHKS and CDR2 is YYEKEE (reference sequence). This CDR3 comprises 14 residues. This clonotype was sampled from a man aged 50-60 years with active or convalescent COVID-19. The chain couples TRBV5-5 to TRBJ1-2, with D uncertain. Sequencing was carried out using peripheral blood. The CDR3 nucleotides read TGTGCCAGCAGTTTGATAGAATTGGTGAGCGGCTACACCTTC. It specifies CASSLIELVSGYTF.